Each of the 5 T cell receptor beta chains below was sequenced from the same sample in a study of OX40 agonist ivuxolimab in advanced cancers. TCRdb's table, derived via immunoSEQ multiplex PCR, lists solely in-frame clones and lacks some. This sample has some 69,000 clones, with around nine tenths found just once. This specimen was CD4+ or CD8+ T cells sorted from blood, taken in a trial of the OX40 agonist ivuxolimab. The receptors shown here come from an adult with an advanced solid tumor such as melanoma, head and neck, liver or kidney cancer.

This clone came up once. V and J are TRBV28 and TRBJ2-3; a possible D gene is TRBD1 (6 bases). This CDR3 comprises 16 residues. Trimming removed 5 bases at V and 4 bases at J, with 19 bases between. CDR1 and CDR2 (germline): MDHEN, SYDVKM. CDR3 residues: CASSPPGRGWADTQYF. As DNA, the CDR3 is TGTGCCAGCAGTCCGCCGGGCAGGGGTTGGGCAGATACGCAGTATTTT.

CDR3 region: CASIDPGLAGPYEQYF. Written as DNA, the CDR3 is TGTGCCAGTATAGACCCGGGACTAGCGGGGCCCTACGAGCAGTACTTC. This chain joins TRBV19 and TRBJ2-5; 13 nucleotides line up with TRBD2. The last part of the DNA fits TRBJ2-7 better; the J call may be wrong. The CDR3 is 16 residues long. CDR1 is LNHDA and CDR2 is SQIVND in the germline V gene (reference sequence).

The CDR3 nucleotides read TGCAGCGTCGCACGGCCCACAGATACGCAGTATTTT. The encoded protein is CSVARPTDTQYF. This chain joins TRBV29-1 and TRBJ2-3, with D uncertain. Germline loops: CDR1 SQVTM, CDR2 ANQGSEA. This CDR3 is built from 12 residues. V was cut by 6 bases and J by 2 bases, with 9 bases left in between.

The rearrangement joins TRBV29-1 to TRBJ1-1; no definite D call. This CDR3 has 15 residues. V lost 0 bases and J lost 1, with 12 bases in between. CDR1 is SQVTM and CDR2 is ANQGSEA in the germline V gene. The CDR3 protein is CSVEDRVAGNTEAFF. DNA of the CDR3: TGCAGCGTTGAAGATAGGGTTGCGGGGAACACTGAAGCTTTCTTT.

The gene calls are TRBV29-1 and TRBJ2-1, with D uncertain. V was shortened by 5 bases and J by 5 bases, with 10 bases between the two germline ends. This CDR3 comprises 12 residues. Germline CDR1 SQVTM, CDR2 ANQGSEA. The CDR3 is CSVHRRNNEQFF. CDR3 bases: TGCAGCGTTCATCGCAGGAACAATGAGCAGTTCTTC.